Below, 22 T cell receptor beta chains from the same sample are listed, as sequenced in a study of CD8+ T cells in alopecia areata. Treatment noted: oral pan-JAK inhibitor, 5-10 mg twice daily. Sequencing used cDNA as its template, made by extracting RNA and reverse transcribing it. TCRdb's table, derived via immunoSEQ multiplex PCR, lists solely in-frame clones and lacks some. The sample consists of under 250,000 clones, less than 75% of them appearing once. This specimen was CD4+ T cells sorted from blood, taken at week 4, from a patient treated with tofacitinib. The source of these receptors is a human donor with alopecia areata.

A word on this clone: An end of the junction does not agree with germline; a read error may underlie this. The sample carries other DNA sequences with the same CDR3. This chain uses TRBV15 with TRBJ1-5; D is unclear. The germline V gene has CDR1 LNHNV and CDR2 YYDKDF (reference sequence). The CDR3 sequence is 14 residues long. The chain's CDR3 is CATSRESGNQPQHF. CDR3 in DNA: TGTGCCACCAGCAGAGAGAGCGGCAACCAGCCCCAGCATTTT.

The CDR3: CASSVEAGGLANEKLFF. CDR3 bases: TGTGCCAGCAGCGTAGAGGCGGGGGGCCTCGCTAATGAAAAACTGTTTTTT. The chain has TRBV9 and TRBJ1-4; the D gene is possibly TRBD1 (6 bases). CDR3 length: 17 amino acids. The V gene's germline CDR1 is SGDLS and CDR2 YYNGEE. V was cut by 0 bases and J by 3 bases, with 15 bases left in between.

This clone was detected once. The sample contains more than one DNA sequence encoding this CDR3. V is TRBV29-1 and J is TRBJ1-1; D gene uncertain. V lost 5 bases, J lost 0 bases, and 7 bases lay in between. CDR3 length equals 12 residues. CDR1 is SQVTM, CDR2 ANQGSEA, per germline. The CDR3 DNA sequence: TGCAGCGTTCGGGCCCTGAACACTGAAGCTTTCTTT. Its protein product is CSVRALNTEAFF.

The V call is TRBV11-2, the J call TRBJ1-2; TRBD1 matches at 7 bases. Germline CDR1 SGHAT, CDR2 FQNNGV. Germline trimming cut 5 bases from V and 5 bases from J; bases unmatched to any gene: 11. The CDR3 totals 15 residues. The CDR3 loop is CASSPSYGTAYGYTF. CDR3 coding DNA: TGTGCCAGCAGCCCCAGTTACGGGACAGCTTATGGCTACACCTTC.

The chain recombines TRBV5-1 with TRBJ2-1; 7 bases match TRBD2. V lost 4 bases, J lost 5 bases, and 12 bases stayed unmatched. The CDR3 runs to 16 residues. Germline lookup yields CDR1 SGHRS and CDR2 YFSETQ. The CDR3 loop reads CASSREGSGGNNEQFF. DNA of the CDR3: TGCGCCAGCAGCCGCGAGGGCTCCGGGGGGAACAATGAGCAGTTCTTC.

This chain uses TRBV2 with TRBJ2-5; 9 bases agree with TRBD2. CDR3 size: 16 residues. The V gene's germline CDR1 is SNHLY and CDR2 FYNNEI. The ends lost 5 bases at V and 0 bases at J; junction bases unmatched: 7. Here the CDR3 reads CASSPGLAHNQETQYF. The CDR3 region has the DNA TGTGCCAGCAGTCCCGGACTAGCGCATAACCAAGAGACCCAGTACTTC.

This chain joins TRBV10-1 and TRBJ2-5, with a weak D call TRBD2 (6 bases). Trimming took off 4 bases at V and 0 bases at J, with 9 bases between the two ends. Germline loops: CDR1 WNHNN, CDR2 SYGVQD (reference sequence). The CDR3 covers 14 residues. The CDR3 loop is CASSARGYQETQYF. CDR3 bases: TGCGCCAGCAGTGCCCGGGGGTACCAAGAGACCCAGTACTTC.

CDR3 nucleotides: TGCAGCGTCGGAAGCAGTCGCCCGGGACAGGGCAGGTGGAACGATGGCTACACCTTC. This encodes CSVGSSRPGQGRWNDGYTF. V and J are TRBV29-1 and TRBJ1-2, with 9 bases identical to TRBD1. Germline lookup yields CDR1 SQVTM and CDR2 ANQGSEA. This CDR3 is 19 amino acids long. With V trimmed by 6 bases and J by 6 bases, 26 bases remained unmatched.

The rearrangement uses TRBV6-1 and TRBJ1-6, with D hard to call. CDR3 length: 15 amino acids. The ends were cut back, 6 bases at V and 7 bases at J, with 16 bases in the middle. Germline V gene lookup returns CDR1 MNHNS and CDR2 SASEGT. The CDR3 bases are TGTGCCAGCAGCTTATTCCGGATTACCAATTCACCCCTCCACTTT. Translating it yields CASSLFRITNSPLHF.

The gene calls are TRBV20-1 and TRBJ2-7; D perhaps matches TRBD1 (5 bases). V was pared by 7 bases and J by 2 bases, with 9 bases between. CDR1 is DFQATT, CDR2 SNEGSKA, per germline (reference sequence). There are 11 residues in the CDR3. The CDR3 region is CSVTDPYEQYF. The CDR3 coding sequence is TGCAGTGTGACAGACCCCTACGAGCAGTACTTC.

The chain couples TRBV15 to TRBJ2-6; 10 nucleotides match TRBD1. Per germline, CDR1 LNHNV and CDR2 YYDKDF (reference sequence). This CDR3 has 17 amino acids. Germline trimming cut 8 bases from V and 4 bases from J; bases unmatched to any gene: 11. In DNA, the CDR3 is TGTGCCACCCAACCGGGACAGGGGCTGAAAGGGGCCAACGTCCTGACTTTC. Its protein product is CATQPGQGLKGANVLTF. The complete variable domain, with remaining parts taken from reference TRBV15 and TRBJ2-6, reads DAMVIQNPRYQVTQFGKPVTLSCSQTLNHNVMYWYQQKSSQAPKLLFHYYDKDFNNEADTPDNFQSRRPNTSFCFLDIRSPGLGDTAMYLCATQPGQGLKGANVLTFGAGSRLTVL.

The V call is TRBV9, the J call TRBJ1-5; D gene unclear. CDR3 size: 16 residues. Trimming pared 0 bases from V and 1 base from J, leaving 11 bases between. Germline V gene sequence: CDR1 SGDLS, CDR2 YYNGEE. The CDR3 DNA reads TGTGCCAGCAGCGTAGCCCCCTCGGGAAGCAATCAGCCCCAGCATTTT. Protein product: CASSVAPSGSNQPQHF.

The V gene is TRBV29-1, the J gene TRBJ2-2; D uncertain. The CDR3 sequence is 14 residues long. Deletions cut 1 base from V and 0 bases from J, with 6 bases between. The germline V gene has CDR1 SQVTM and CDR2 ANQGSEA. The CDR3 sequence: CSVEGGSNTGELFF. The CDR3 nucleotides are TGCAGCGTTGAAGGGGGATCGAACACCGGGGAGCTGTTTTTT.

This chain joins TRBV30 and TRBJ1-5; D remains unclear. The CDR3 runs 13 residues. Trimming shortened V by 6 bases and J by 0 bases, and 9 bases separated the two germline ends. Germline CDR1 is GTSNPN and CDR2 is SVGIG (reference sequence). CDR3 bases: TGTGCCTGCTCGGTGGATAGCAATCAGCCCCAGCATTTT. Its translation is CACSVDSNQPQHF.

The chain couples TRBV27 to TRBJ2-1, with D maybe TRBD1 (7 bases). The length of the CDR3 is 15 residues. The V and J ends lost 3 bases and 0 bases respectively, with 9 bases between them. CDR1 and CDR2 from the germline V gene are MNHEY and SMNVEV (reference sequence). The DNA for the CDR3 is TGTGCCAGCAGTTTTCAGGGGGGCTCCTACAATGAGCAGTTCTTC. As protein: CASSFQGGSYNEQFF.

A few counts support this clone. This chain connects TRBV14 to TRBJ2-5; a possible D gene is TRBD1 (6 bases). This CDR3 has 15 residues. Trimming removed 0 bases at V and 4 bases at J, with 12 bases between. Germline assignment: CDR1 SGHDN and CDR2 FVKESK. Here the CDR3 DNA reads TGTGCCAGCAGCCAAGACGCGCGCAGGGGAGAGACCCAGTACTTC. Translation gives CASSQDARRGETQYF.

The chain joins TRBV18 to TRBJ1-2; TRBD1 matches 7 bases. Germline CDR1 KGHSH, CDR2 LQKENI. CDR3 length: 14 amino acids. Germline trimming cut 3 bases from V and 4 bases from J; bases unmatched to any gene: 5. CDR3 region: CASSPSGQIYGYTF. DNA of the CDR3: TGTGCCAGCTCACCGTCGGGACAGATCTATGGCTACACCTTC.

CDR3 in amino acids: CASSQSGYAYNSPLHF. In DNA, the CDR3 is TGCGCCAGCAGCCAATCAGGGTATGCCTATAATTCACCCCTCCACTTT. The chain is built from TRBV4-3 and TRBJ1-6; the D gene is possibly TRBD1 (5 bases). Germline CDR1 is LGHNA and CDR2 is YSLEER. The CDR3 runs 16 residues. Trimming stripped 2 bases from V and 2 bases from J, with 10 bases between.

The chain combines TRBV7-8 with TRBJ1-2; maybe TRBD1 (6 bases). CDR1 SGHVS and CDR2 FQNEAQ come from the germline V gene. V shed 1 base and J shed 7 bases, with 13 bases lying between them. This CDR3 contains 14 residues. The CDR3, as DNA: TGTGCCAGCAGCTTAGAGGGGGGAGTAGCTGGCTACACCTTC. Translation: CASSLEGGVAGYTF.

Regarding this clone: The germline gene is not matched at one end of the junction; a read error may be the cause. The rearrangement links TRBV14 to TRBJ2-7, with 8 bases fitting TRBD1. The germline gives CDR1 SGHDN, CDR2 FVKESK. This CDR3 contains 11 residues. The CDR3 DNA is TGTGCCAGCAGCTTCGACAGGGACAGGAACTTC. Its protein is CASSFDRDRNF.

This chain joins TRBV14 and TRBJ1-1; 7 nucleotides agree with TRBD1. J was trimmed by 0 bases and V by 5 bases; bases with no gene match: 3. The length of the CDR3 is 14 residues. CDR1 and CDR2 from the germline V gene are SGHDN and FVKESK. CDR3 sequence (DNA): TGTGCCAGCAGCGGGCAGGGGGTGAACACTGAAGCTTTCTTT. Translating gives CASSGQGVNTEAFF.

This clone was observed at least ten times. CDR3 bases: TGTGCCAGCAGCTCGGGACAGGGCACCGGGGAGCTGTTTTTT. Its protein product is CASSSGQGTGELFF. J is TRBJ2-2 and V is TRBV7-2, with 9 bases fitting TRBD1. Per the germline V gene, CDR1 is SGHTA and CDR2 is FQGNSA. V gave up 4 bases and J gave up 4 bases; unmatched junction bases: 1. The CDR3 runs 14 residues.